This TCR beta chain was identified in a study of T cells in Graves' hyperthyroidism and ophthalmopathy. V was clipped by 0 bases and J by 4 bases, with 16 bases between them. The V gene's germline CDR1 is SGHDT and CDR2 YYEEEE. The CDR3 covers 16 residues. This clonotype was picked up many times. The source material, RNA transcripts, was used to amplify TCR beta CDR3 regions. The TCR CDR3 first-round RT-PCR relied on the HTBI primer set. TCRdb re-analysed the multiplex PCR reads in MiXCR, keeping a single row per CDR3 protein. The sample has about 290,000 distinct CDR3 sequences; less than 15% are singletons.

The TCR sequence derives from a woman in her 30s with Graves' hyperthyroidism that later progressed to Graves' ophthalmopathy. Input material: blood. This chain uses TRBV5-6 with TRBJ1-1; D is unresolved. The CDR3 DNA reads as TGTGCCAGCAGCTTGGTGGCGATGGGGAGGATCACTGAAGCTTTCTTT. Translation: CASSLVAMGRITEAFF.